One sample yielded the 18 T cell receptor beta chains listed below, sequenced in a study of tumour-infiltrating T cells in Burkitt lymphoma (dated by TCRdb to 2019 to 2021). Library method: the immunoSEQ multiplex PCR assay. In its TCRdb copy, this immuneACCESS table keeps in-frame sequences only and misses some clones. Where compared with another copy, unresolved V genes explain less than half of these, and the others have no known cause. The sample profile shows about 6,300 clones; around a tenth of them were found once. Around 2.4% of the sample goes to the ten largest clones. Material: tumor tissue. These receptors originate from a human donor with diffuse large B-cell lymphoma.

V gene TRBV7-9 combines with J gene TRBJ2-1; perhaps TRBD2 as D (6 bases). CDR3 length: 15 residues. The V and J ends lost 0 bases and 7 bases respectively, with 13 bases between them. The germline V gene encodes CDR1 SEHNR and CDR2 FQNEAQ (reference sequence). In DNA form, the CDR3 reads TGTGCCAGCAGCTTAGCCGGGAGTGGTATGAATGAGCAGTTCTTC. Its protein product is CASSLAGSGMNEQFF. Based on the CDR3 plus reference TRBV7-9 and TRBJ2-1, the full variable domain is DTGVSQNPRHKITKRGQNVTFRCDPISEHNRLYWYRQTLGQGPEFLTYFQNEAQLEKSRLLSDRFSAERPKGSFSTLEIQRTEQGDSAMYLCASSLAGSGMNEQFFGPGTRLTVL.

The chain carries TRBV5-1 and TRBJ1-5, with D perhaps TRBD1 (6 bases). This CDR3 contains 14 residues. Trimming took off 0 bases at V and 6 bases at J, with 10 bases between the two ends. The germline V gene has CDR1 SGHRS and CDR2 YFSETQ. The CDR3 protein is CASSLVGGGQPQHF. In DNA form, the CDR3 reads TGCGCCAGCAGCTTGGTCGGGGGCGGTCAGCCCCAGCATTTT.

The chain is built from TRBV4-2 and TRBJ1-3; the D is unclear. The germline V and J ends were trimmed by 4 bases and 0 bases, with 16 bases remaining between them. The germline gives CDR1 LGHNA, CDR2 YNFKEQ. CDR3 length: 17 amino acids. The CDR3 DNA sequence: TGTGCCAGCAGCCCCCCCCGGGCAGGCAACTCTGGAAACACCATATATTTT. Its protein product is CASSPPRAGNSGNTIYF.

This clone was seen only a few times. The chain employs TRBV27 and TRBJ2-7, with D maybe TRBD2 (6 bases). V was trimmed by 5 bases and J by 0 bases, leaving 11 bases between them. The CDR3 has 14 amino acids. Germline CDR1 reads MNHEY; CDR2 reads SMNVEV (reference sequence). The CDR3 loop is CASSRARGSYEQYF. The CDR3, as DNA: TGTGCCAGCAGTCGCGCGCGGGGCTCCTACGAGCAGTACTTC.

The V and J genes are TRBV4-3 and TRBJ2-7, with TRBD1 identical over 7 bases. V was clipped by 5 bases and J by 6 bases; unmatched bases: 13. Germline lookup yields CDR1 LGHNA and CDR2 YSLEER. The CDR3 is 15 residues long. CDR3 in DNA: TGCGCCAGCAGCTCCGGACAATGGACAGGTAGCGAGCAGTACTTC. Amino acids: CASSSGQWTGSEQYF.

Worth noting for this clone: The junction shows a germline mismatch at one end, possibly a read error. The J gene is TRBJ1-3, the V gene TRBV6-1; D unclear. The CDR3 has 12 residues. Germline V gene data show CDR1 as MNHNS and CDR2 as SASEGT. The CDR3 region has the DNA TGTGCCAGCAGTCCACTCGTAAACATCATATATTTT. Translated: CASSPLVNIIYF.

This chain links TRBV6-5 with TRBJ1-2; D call uncertain. The CDR3 consists of 15 residues. Deletions cut 2 bases from V and 0 bases from J, with 10 bases between. Germline V CDR1 and CDR2: MNHEY, SVGAGI. The CDR3 nucleotides are TGTGCCAGCAGTTACGGGCGGGTAGCTAACTATGGCTACACCTTC. It encodes CASSYGRVANYGYTF.

This clone was found a few times. The chain couples TRBV6-5 to TRBJ2-5; tentative D call: TRBD2 (6 bases). V lost 0 bases and J lost 2, with 13 bases in between. Germline V gene lookup returns CDR1 MNHEY and CDR2 SVGAGI. This CDR3 spans 16 amino acids. The CDR3 reads CASSYSSEGTQETQYF. CDR3 sequence (DNA): TGTGCCAGCAGTTACTCGTCGGAGGGCACACAAGAGACCCAGTACTTC.

Only a few counts were recorded for this clone. This chain uses TRBV4-2 with TRBJ1-5; D is unclear. The V and J ends lost 5 bases and 6 bases respectively, with 17 bases between them. The CDR3 loop spans 15 amino acids. Germline V gene lookup returns CDR1 LGHNA and CDR2 YNFKEQ. The CDR3 reads CASSYRAETGQPQHF. The CDR3, as DNA: TGTGCCAGCAGCTATAGGGCGGAGACGGGTCAGCCCCAGCATTTT.

The chain carries TRBV28 and TRBJ2-7; 12 bases align to TRBD2. This CDR3 spans 17 amino acids. Losses at the gene ends were 2 bases for V and 1 base for J; bases not matched to a gene: 6. Germline V gene sequence: CDR1 MDHEN, CDR2 SYDVKM. CDR3 nucleotides: TGTGCCAGCAGTTTACCTAGCGGGGGGGTGGGTTCCTACGAGCAGTACTTC. This sequence encodes CASSLPSGGVGSYEQYF.

In this sample, this clone turned up a few times. The chain carries TRBV14 and TRBJ2-2, with D possibly matching TRBD1 (5 bases). CDR1 SGHDN and CDR2 FVKESK come from the germline V gene. This CDR3 spans 14 amino acids. Trimming took 4 bases from V and 3 from J, leaving 9 bases between them. Here the CDR3 DNA reads TGTGCCAGCAGCCCTACAGGCTACACCGGGGAGCTGTTTTTT. Residues: CASSPTGYTGELFF.

V usage is TRBV6-1 and J usage is TRBJ2-7, with D possibly TRBD1 on 5 matching bases. Germline lookup yields CDR1 MNHNS and CDR2 SASEGT. The CDR3 has 17 residues. Trimming pared 0 bases from V and 0 bases from J, leaving 15 bases between. The CDR3 sequence is CASSEAGLSAGSYEQYF. CDR3 bases: TGTGCCAGCAGTGAAGCGGGGCTCTCCGCCGGCTCCTACGAGCAGTACTTC.

The chain links TRBV9 to TRBJ2-1; possibly TRBD1 for D (6 bases). With 4 bases removed from V and 6 bases from J, the gap between germline ends came to 20 bases. CDR1 and CDR2 from the germline V gene are SGDLS and YYNGEE. The CDR3 contains 16 residues. The CDR3 DNA follows: TGTGCCAGCAGCACCCAGGGGCTCCGGCAGGGCAATGAGCAGTTCTTC. Protein: CASSTQGLRQGNEQFF.

The chain combines TRBV5-1 with TRBJ2-2, with TRBD1 as a possible D gene (6 bases). CDR3 length: 15 amino acids. Germline assignment: CDR1 SGHRS and CDR2 YFSETQ. The germline V and J ends were trimmed by 4 bases and 7 bases, with 17 bases remaining between them. CDR3 sequence (DNA): TGCGCCAGCAGCCCAGGGGAGATTTTGGGCGGGGAGCTGTTTTTT. The encoded protein is CASSPGEILGGELFF.

This clone turned up a few times. The V call is TRBV7-8, the J call TRBJ1-4, with TRBD1 matching 7 bases. The junction had 4 bases not matched to a gene; V was cut back by 5 bases and J by 1 base. Germline V gene data show CDR1 as SGHVS and CDR2 as FQNEAQ. The CDR3 consists of 15 residues. CDR3 sequence (DNA): TGTGCCAGCAGCGAGGGACAGCTAACTAATGAAAAACTGTTTTTT. Protein: CASSEGQLTNEKLFF.

The rearrangement links TRBV18 to TRBJ1-1, with 8 bases matching TRBD1. In germline, CDR1 is KGHSH, CDR2 LQKENI. CDR3 length equals 14 residues. V dropped 6 bases and J dropped 2; count of bases not matched to a gene: 5. CDR3 nucleotide sequence: TGTGCCAGCTCTTGGGACAGGTTAAACACTGAAGCTTTCTTT. It codes for CASSWDRLNTEAFF.

The rearrangement joins TRBV29-1 to TRBJ1-1, with unresolved D. Looked up from germline, CDR1 is SQVTM and CDR2 is ANQGSEA. The germline V and J ends were trimmed by 7 bases and 4 bases, with 16 bases remaining between them. The CDR3 has 13 residues. In DNA form, the CDR3 reads TGCAGCGCCACTCGGGGTGGCGGCACTGAAGCTTTCTTT. Amino acid sequence: CSATRGGGTEAFF.

This chain connects TRBV2 to TRBJ1-2; TRBD1 matches 7 bases. Germline CDR1 and CDR2: SNHLY and FYNNEI. V was pared by 2 bases and J by 3 bases, with 0 bases of the junction left unmatched. This CDR3 comprises 13 residues. CDR3: CASSETGDYGYTF. CDR3 nucleotide sequence: TGTGCCAGCAGTGAAACAGGGGACTATGGCTACACCTTC. Combining the CDR3 with reference TRBV2 and TRBJ1-2 gives the whole variable domain EPEVTQTPSHQVTQMGQEVILRCVPISNHLYFYWYRQILGQKVEFLVSFYNNEISEKSEIFDDQFSVERPDGSNFTLKIRSTKLEDSAMYFCASSETGDYGYTFGSGTRLTVV.